These 16 T cell receptor beta chains were all obtained from the same sample, sequenced in a study of cytomegalovirus exposure and HLA in healthy donors. 13 Jbeta primers and 60 Vbeta primers were used for the PCR. Sequenced by immunoSEQ multiplex PCR; TCRdb stores in-frame clones only, minus some. The data contain approximately 61,000 clones, about 84% of them singletons. What was sequenced was PBMCs. The receptors were sampled from a man between 18 and 29 years old in good health and CMV-seropositive.

The chain recombines TRBV30 with TRBJ2-3; 8 bases map to TRBD1. Germline V gives CDR1 GTSNPN, CDR2 SVGIG (reference sequence). This CDR3 has 14 amino acids. The ends lost 3 bases at V and 2 bases at J; junction bases unmatched: 4. In nucleotides, the CDR3 is TGTGCCTGGAGGAGACAGGGGAACACAGATACGCAGTATTTT. Its protein is CAWRRQGNTDTQYF.

The table lists this clone with many counts. V and J are TRBV7-8 and TRBJ1-4, with D hard to call. V lost 1 base to trimming and J lost 7 bases, with 10 bases between them. Germline CDR1 reads SGHVS; CDR2 reads FQNEAQ. The CDR3 covers 14 residues. The CDR3 reads CASSLGGVGEKLFF. The CDR3 region has the DNA TGTGCCAGCAGCTTAGGGGGAGTTGGTGAAAAACTGTTTTTT. The entire variable domain, with the rest obtained from reference TRBV7-8 and TRBJ1-4, is as follows: GAGVSQSPRYKVAKRGQDVALRCDPISGHVSLFWYQQALGQGPEFLTYFQNEAQLDKSGLPSDRFFAERPEGSVSTLKIQRTQQEDSAVYLCASSLGGVGEKLFFGSGTQLSVL.

The chain uses TRBV30 and TRBJ2-7; D possibly corresponds to TRBD1 (5 bases). This CDR3 spans 12 amino acids. Trimming left V 2 bases short and J 4 bases short, with 9 bases between. CDR1 is GTSNPN and CDR2 is SVGIG in the germline V gene (reference sequence). The CDR3 nucleotides read TGTGCCTGGAGTAGGCAGGGTTACGAGCAGTACTTC. This gives the protein CAWSRQGYEQYF.

This clone came up a few times. The chain joins TRBV30 to TRBJ2-1; D perhaps matches TRBD2 (5 bases). Trimming removed 2 bases at V and 4 bases at J, with 9 bases between. Germline V gives CDR1 GTSNPN, CDR2 SVGIG (reference sequence). This CDR3 has 13 residues. The chain's CDR3 is CAWSRSGYNEQFF. CDR3 sequence (DNA): TGTGCCTGGAGTCGGAGCGGTTACAATGAGCAGTTCTTC.

The chain uses TRBV7-2 and TRBJ1-4; 8 nucleotides line up with TRBD1. There are 15 residues in the CDR3. V shed 1 base and J 10 bases; nucleotides not matched to a gene: 8. The germline V gene has CDR1 SGHTA and CDR2 FQGNSA. The CDR3 spells CASSLEPGDRGKLFF. The CDR3 region has the DNA TGTGCCAGCAGCTTAGAACCGGGCGACAGGGGAAAACTGTTTTTT.

In nucleotides, the CDR3 is TGCGCCAGCAGACACGAAAGCGGCGGGGTTTTAAATGAGCAGTTCTTC. Translated, it gives CASRHESGGVLNEQFF. The chain recombines TRBV4-1 with TRBJ2-1; possible D gene TRBD2, 6 bases. Germline V lookup: CDR1 MGHRA, CDR2 YSYEKL. CDR3 size: 16 residues. Trimming took off 6 bases at V and 7 bases at J, with 22 bases between the two ends.

The chain links TRBV30 to TRBJ2-1; 11 nucleotides align to TRBD2. Trimming removed 6 bases from V and 4 bases from J; junction bases left unmatched: 5. Germline loops: CDR1 GTSNPN, CDR2 SVGIG (reference sequence). This CDR3 contains 14 residues. Here the CDR3 reads CACQTSGTYNEQFF. CDR3 DNA sequence: TGTGCCTGCCAGACTAGCGGGACTTACAATGAGCAGTTCTTC. Combining the CDR3 with reference TRBV30 and TRBJ2-1 gives the whole variable domain SQTIHQWPATLVQPVGSPLSLECTVEGTSNPNLYWYRQAAGRGLQLLFYSVGIGQISSEVPQNLSASRPQDRQFILSSKKLLLSDSGFYLCACQTSGTYNEQFFGPGTRLTVL.

The V gene is TRBV2, the J gene TRBJ1-5; 11 nucleotides align to TRBD1. V shed 5 bases and J 2 bases; nucleotides not matched to a gene: 2. Germline CDR1 is SNHLY and CDR2 is FYNNEI. The CDR3 sequence is 15 residues long. This CDR3 is CASSRTGGGNQPQHF. For the CDR3, the DNA is TGTGCCAGCAGTCGGACAGGGGGCGGCAATCAGCCCCAGCATTTT.

The gene calls are TRBV27 and TRBJ1-1; 7 bases are shared with TRBD1. The CDR3 length is 13 residues. V was pared by 6 bases and J by 6 bases, with 7 bases of the junction left unmatched. Germline CDR1 is MNHEY and CDR2 is SMNVEV (reference sequence). As DNA, the CDR3 is TGTGCCAGCAGCACAGGGGCCGGCCCTGAAGCTTTCTTT. Protein product: CASSTGAGPEAFF.

This clone was recorded a few times. The genes are TRBV4-2 and TRBJ1-1; a weak D match, TRBD1 (5 bases). Trimming cost V 3 bases and J 6 bases, with 17 bases left between them. The CDR3 contains 15 residues. Germline assignment: CDR1 LGHNA and CDR2 YNFKEQ. The CDR3 DNA sequence: TGTGCCAGCAGCCAGGCTATGGAGGGGACCCCTGAAGCTTTCTTT. This translates into CASSQAMEGTPEAFF.

The genes are TRBV6-5 and TRBJ1-2; 7 bases map to TRBD1. V lost 4 bases to trimming and J lost 4 bases; unmatched junction nucleotides: 0. The V gene's germline CDR1 is MNHEY and CDR2 SVGAGI. The CDR3 has 12 amino acids. CDR3 bases: TGTGCCAGCAGTTCAGGGGGCTATGGCTACACCTTC. Its protein product is CASSSGGYGYTF.

The rearrangement joins TRBV5-8 to TRBJ2-5; possible D gene TRBD1, 6 bases. Germline V gives CDR1 SGHTS, CDR2 YDEGEE. Trimming removed 1 base from V and 3 bases from J, with 13 bases in between. CDR3 length: 15 amino acids. The CDR3 reads CASSLRTGPEETQYF. The CDR3 coding sequence is TGTGCCAGCAGCTTGCGAACAGGGCCAGAAGAGACCCAGTACTTC.

This chain uses TRBV18 with TRBJ1-2, with D perhaps TRBD1 (5 bases). CDR1 and CDR2 from the germline V gene are KGHSH and LQKENI. The length of the CDR3 is 13 residues. V lost 2 bases, J lost 4 bases, and 8 bases lay in between. CDR3 residues: CASSPGASYGYTF. The CDR3 bases are TGTGCCAGCTCACCAGGGGCGAGCTATGGCTACACCTTC.

This clone showed up just a few times. The rearrangement uses TRBV5-4 and TRBJ2-2; D unresolved. V dropped 6 bases and J dropped 3 bases, with 3 bases sitting between them. Per the germline V gene, CDR1 is SGHNT and CDR2 is YYREEE (reference sequence). This CDR3 spans 11 amino acids. CDR3: CASTYTGELFF. In nucleotides, the CDR3 is TGTGCCAGCACTTACACCGGGGAGCTGTTTTTT.

The rearrangement joins TRBV16 to TRBJ2-3; 8 bases align to TRBD2. Per germline, CDR1 KGHSY and CDR2 FQNENV. The CDR3 contains 14 residues. V lost 3 bases, J lost 5 bases, and 4 bases stayed unmatched. CDR3 bases: TGTGCCAGCAGCCACGGGGGGGCAGGAGATACGCAGTATTTT. Translating gives CASSHGGAGDTQYF.

V and J are TRBV7-8 and TRBJ2-7; D not resolved. V shed 4 bases and J shed 2 bases, with 15 bases lying between them. The CDR3 consists of 15 residues. Germline V lookup: CDR1 SGHVS, CDR2 FQNEAQ. The CDR3 coding sequence is TGTGCCAGCAGCTCCCAAGCCGCGTTCACCTACGAGCAGTACTTC. Its protein is CASSSQAAFTYEQYF.